The 26 T cell receptor beta chains given below trace back to one sample, sequenced in a study of T cells in Graves' hyperthyroidism and ophthalmopathy. RNA transcripts provided the source from which TCR beta CDR3 regions were amplified. HTBI primers were the set used in a first-round RT-PCR of the TCR CDR3. TCRdb ran MiXCR on the multiplex PCR reads and lists one entry per CDR3 protein. This sample has about 640,000 distinct CDR3 sequences, with less than 25% found just once. The sample comprised blood. The receptor source for this set is a man aged 25-40 years with Graves' ophthalmopathy.

This clonotype showed up just a few times. The rearrangement uses TRBV5-6 and TRBJ2-5; 12 bases match TRBD2. V lost 4 bases to trimming and J lost 4 bases; unmatched junction nucleotides: 8. Germline assignment: CDR1 SGHDT and CDR2 YYEEEE. This CDR3 region has 16 residues. Here the CDR3 reads CASSTWTSGTGETQYF. CDR3 bases: TGTGCCAGCAGCACCTGGACTAGCGGGACTGGAGAGACCCAGTACTTC.

The J gene is TRBJ1-1, the V gene TRBV7-9; D unclear. The CDR3 totals 11 residues. Trimming took 5 bases from V and 8 from J, leaving 9 bases between them. Germline CDR1 is SEHNR and CDR2 is FQNEAQ (reference sequence). The CDR3 loop reads CASSKLAEAFF. The CDR3 DNA sequence: TGTGCCAGCAGCAAACTGGCGGAAGCTTTCTTT. The whole variable domain, remainder taken from reference TRBV7-9 and TRBJ1-1, is DTGVSQNPRHKITKRGQNVTFRCDPISEHNRLYWYRQTLGQGPEFLTYFQNEAQLEKSRLLSDRFSAERPKGSFSTLEIQRTEQGDSAMYLCASSKLAEAFFGQGTRLTVV.

CDR3 region: CASSLGLATGDQETQYF. The CDR3, as DNA: TGTGCCAGCAGCTTAGGACTAGCGACGGGAGACCAAGAGACCCAGTACTTC. V is TRBV7-2 and J is TRBJ2-5; 8 bases are shared with TRBD2. The trim removed 1 base at V and 0 bases at J, leaving 7 bases unmatched. Germline-derived CDR1 and CDR2 are SGHTA and FQGNSA. This CDR3 contains 17 residues.

This clonotype has just a few counts. The chain joins TRBV29-1 to TRBJ2-5; 12 positions match TRBD2. The V gene's germline CDR1 is SQVTM and CDR2 ANQGSEA. The trim removed 5 bases at V and 4 bases at J, leaving 11 bases unmatched. The CDR3 sequence is 16 residues long. The CDR3 DNA is TGCAGCGTTTCGGTCGCTAGCGGGAGGGCCATAGAGACCCAGTACTTC. Translating gives CSVSVASGRAIETQYF.

Turning to this clonotype: Compared with germline, one end of the junction differs, possibly owing to a read error. The chain couples TRBV28 to TRBJ1-1, with D possibly TRBD1 on 6 matching bases. CDR1 and CDR2 from the germline V gene are MDHEN and SYDVKM. This CDR3 region has 17 residues. CDR3 region: CASSQRPGHPRDTEALF. Here the CDR3 DNA reads TGTGCCAGCAGTCAGAGACCGGGACACCCAAGGGACACTGAAGCTCTCTTT.

In its sample, this clonotype was seen many times. CDR3 nucleotides: TGCGCCAGCAGCTCGGGGGGGACGGGGGCCTACAATGAGCAGTTCTTC. Translated, it gives CASSSGGTGAYNEQFF. The chain uses TRBV5-1 and TRBJ2-1, with 8 bases aligning to TRBD2. Germline CDR1 SGHRS, CDR2 YFSETQ. The CDR3 is 16 residues long. The trim removed 3 bases at V and 2 bases at J, leaving 7 bases unmatched.

V usage is TRBV10-3 and J usage is TRBJ2-2; D may match TRBD1 or TRBD2 (7 bases each). Germline CDR1 and CDR2: ENHRY and SYGVKD. Trimming took 6 bases from V and 3 from J, leaving 14 bases between them. The CDR3 sequence is 15 residues long. The CDR3 bases are TGTGCCATCAGAACGACAGGGAGGGACACCGGGGAGCTGTTTTTT. The encoded protein is CAIRTTGRDTGELFF.

This clonotype has more than one count but fewer than ten. This sequence joins TRBV2 and TRBJ2-1; 7 bases agree with TRBD1. The CDR3 length is 16 residues. V dropped 5 bases and J dropped 3; count of bases not matched to a gene: 10. Germline loops: CDR1 SNHLY, CDR2 FYNNEI. The CDR3 reads CASSSSPGTDYNEQFF. For the CDR3, the DNA is TGTGCCAGCAGTTCCAGCCCCGGGACAGACTACAATGAGCAGTTCTTC.

This clonotype was seen just once. At one end, the junction sequence differs from germline, possibly due to a read error. This chain links TRBV28 with TRBJ2-1; no firm D call. CDR3 size: 15 residues. Germline CDR1 and CDR2: MDHEN and SYDVKM. In DNA, the CDR3 is TGTGCCAGCAGCCCCTCCGGAACCACCTACAAGGAGCAGTTCTTC. Protein: CASSPSGTTYKEQFF. Complete variable domain (other parts from reference TRBV28 and TRBJ2-1): DVKVTQSSRYLVKRTGEKVFLECVQDMDHENMFWYRQDPGLGLRLIYFSYDVKMKEKGDIPEGYSVSREKKERFSLILESASTNQTSMYLCASSPSGTTYKEQFFGPGTRLTVL.

This clonotype was counted many times. This chain uses TRBV3-1 with TRBJ1-2; 7 positions match TRBD1. Germline V CDR1 and CDR2: LGHDT, YNNKEL (reference sequence). The V gene end was trimmed by 5 bases and the J gene end by 8 bases; junction bases not matched to a gene: 5. This CDR3 has 12 amino acids. As DNA, the CDR3 is TGTGCCAGCAGCTCGACAGGGACCGGCTACACCTTC. Translating gives CASSSTGTGYTF.

This clonotype came up a few times. The DNA of the CDR3 is TGTGCCAGCAGCTCAGGGACTAGCGGGAGTACTGAGCAGTTCTTC. Its translation is CASSSGTSGSTEQFF. The chain couples TRBV7-2 to TRBJ2-1; TRBD2 matches 14 bases. Germline V gene lookup returns CDR1 SGHTA and CDR2 FQGNSA. The CDR3 loop spans 15 amino acids. V was pared by 4 bases and J by 9 bases, with 5 bases of the junction left unmatched.

The table lists this clonotype with a count of one. The chain has TRBV24-1 and TRBJ2-6, with TRBD1 matching 11 bases. The CDR3 has 17 amino acids. Germline trimming cut 6 bases from V and 3 bases from J; bases unmatched to any gene: 6. Looked up from germline, CDR1 is KGHDR and CDR2 is SFDVKD. This chain's CDR3 is CATSSGTGGSGANVLTF. CDR3 bases: TGTGCCACCAGTTCCGGGACAGGGGGAAGTGGGGCCAACGTCCTGACTTTC.

This clonotype was picked up many times. CDR3 region: CASSLAGQSVTRTEAFF. DNA of the CDR3: TGTGCCAGCAGCTTAGCTGGACAGTCTGTGACGAGGACTGAAGCTTTCTTT. This chain links TRBV11-2 with TRBJ1-1, with D perhaps TRBD1 (6 bases). The V gene lost 1 base and the J gene lost 5 bases, with 20 bases spanning the gap. The CDR3 is 17 amino acids. The V gene's germline CDR1 is SGHAT and CDR2 FQNNGV.

The rearrangement links TRBV6-2 or TRBV6-3 to TRBJ2-6; D possibly corresponds to TRBD2 (5 bases). This CDR3 has 13 residues. Trimming removed 8 bases from V and 3 bases from J, with 8 bases in between. CDR1 is MNHEY and CDR2 is SVGEGT in the germline V gene. The CDR3 loop is CASWRSGANVLTF. The DNA of the CDR3 is TGTGCCAGCTGGAGGAGTGGGGCCAACGTCCTGACTTTC.

V is TRBV6-1 and J is TRBJ2-7, with D unclear. Germline V lookup: CDR1 MNHNS, CDR2 SASEGT. Trimming took off 6 bases at V and 2 bases at J, with 8 bases between the two ends. The CDR3 runs to 12 residues. The CDR3 DNA reads as TGTGCCAGCAGCGACACAGCCTACGAGCAGTACTTC. Amino acid sequence: CASSDTAYEQYF.

This clonotype was counted between two and nine times. This chain connects TRBV18 to TRBJ1-1; D unresolved. V was clipped by 6 bases and J by 1 base, with 12 bases between them. CDR1 is KGHSH, CDR2 LQKENI, per germline. This CDR3 spans 14 amino acids. CDR3 protein: CASSYERGNTEAFF. CDR3 DNA: TGTGCCAGCTCCTATGAGAGAGGGAACACTGAAGCTTTCTTT.

This clonotype was counted a few times. The chain uses TRBV14 and TRBJ2-7; maybe TRBD1 (5 bases). Germline CDR1 SGHDN, CDR2 FVKESK. The CDR3 sequence is 15 residues long. The V and J ends lost 0 bases and 3 bases respectively, with 12 bases between them. CDR3 protein: CASSQEPGQGYEQYF. The CDR3 coding sequence is TGTGCCAGCAGCCAAGAACCCGGCCAGGGCTACGAGCAGTACTTC.

V gene TRBV6-1 combines with J gene TRBJ2-2; 7 positions match TRBD2. Trimming took 5 bases from V and 6 from J; bases not matched to a gene: 6. The CDR3 spans 14 residues. The V gene's germline CDR1 is MNHNS and CDR2 SASEGT. In DNA, the CDR3 is TGTGCCAGCAGTCGAGACCGGGGGGCCGGGGAGCTGTTTTTT. Protein: CASSRDRGAGELFF.

This clonotype was counted between two and nine times. The chain recombines TRBV7-9 with TRBJ2-2; either TRBD1 or TRBD2 may supply D (5 bases each). V lost 5 bases and J lost 6, with 13 bases in between. Germline loops: CDR1 SEHNR, CDR2 FQNEAQ (reference sequence). The CDR3 extends over 14 amino acids. In nucleotides, the CDR3 is TGTGCCAGCAGCCCCGACTACAGGTCCGGGGAGCTGTTTTTT. It translates to CASSPDYRSGELFF. Full variable domain (rest looked up from reference TRBV7-9 and TRBJ2-2): DTGVSQNPRHKITKRGQNVTFRCDPISEHNRLYWYRQTLGQGPEFLTYFQNEAQLEKSRLLSDRFSAERPKGSFSTLEIQRTEQGDSAMYLCASSPDYRSGELFFGEGSRLTVL.

There are a few counts of this clonotype. The rearrangement links TRBV5-8 to TRBJ2-6; D possibly corresponds to TRBD2 (5 bases). CDR1 and CDR2 from the germline V gene are SGHTS and YDEGEE. V lost 3 bases to trimming and J lost 3 bases, with 16 bases between them. This CDR3 comprises 17 residues. CDR3: CASSSGIPGVGANVLTF. CDR3 DNA: TGTGCCAGCAGCTCGGGGATTCCGGGCGTTGGGGCCAACGTCCTGACTTTC.

This clonotype came up a few times. The chain links TRBV24-1 to TRBJ2-3; 11 positions agree with TRBD2. Germline CDR1 and CDR2: KGHDR and SFDVKD. Trimming cost V 3 bases and J 5 bases; bases outside gene matches: 9. CDR3 length equals 17 residues. CDR3 protein: CATSDPLAGGAGDTQYF. The CDR3 nucleotides are TGTGCCACCAGTGATCCTCTAGCGGGAGGCGCTGGAGATACGCAGTATTTT.

This clonotype was detected ten times or more. The chain is built from TRBV6-1 and TRBJ1-1; D remains unclear. There are 14 residues in the CDR3. Deletions cut 2 bases from V and 0 bases from J, with 7 bases between. The germline gives CDR1 MNHNS, CDR2 SASEGT. In DNA form, the CDR3 reads TGTGCCAGCAGTGAACGGGTCATGAACACTGAAGCTTTCTTT. Translated: CASSERVMNTEAFF.

The V and J genes are TRBV5-5 and TRBJ2-3; 11 nucleotides agree with TRBD2. V shed 4 bases, J shed 4 bases, and the junction held 11 bases outside the gene matches. The CDR3 extends over 17 amino acids. Per the germline V gene, CDR1 is SGHKS and CDR2 is YYEKEE (reference sequence). The CDR3 nucleotides read TGTGCCAGCAGCACCGGGACTAGCGGTGGGGCAGCAGATACGCAGTATTTT. Its protein product is CASSTGTSGGAADTQYF.

The V and J genes are TRBV20-1 and TRBJ2-1; D call uncertain. This CDR3 has 11 amino acids. The germline V gene encodes CDR1 DFQATT and CDR2 SNEGSKA (reference sequence). The V end was cut by 3 bases, the J end by 10 bases, with 10 bases between. CDR3 in amino acids: CSASLWGEQFF. DNA of the CDR3: TGCAGTGCTAGTCTCTGGGGAGAGCAGTTCTTC.

This clonotype occurred many times. This chain connects TRBV11-2 to TRBJ2-1, with 11 bases fitting TRBD2. V was pared by 2 bases and J by 6 bases, with 3 bases of the junction left unmatched. Germline V gene lookup returns CDR1 SGHAT and CDR2 FQNNGV. This CDR3 has 15 amino acids. The CDR3 spells CASSLSSGRSNEQFF. The CDR3, as DNA: TGTGCCAGCAGCTTATCTAGCGGGAGGTCCAATGAGCAGTTCTTC.

The CDR3 DNA reads TGCAGCGTTAGCCCCTCGGACAGGGTATCCTACAATGAGCAGTTCTTC. Residues: CSVSPSDRVSYNEQFF. The rearrangement uses TRBV29-1 and TRBJ2-1; TRBD1 aligns across 8 bases. CDR3 size: 16 residues. The J segment lost 1 base and the V segment lost 5 bases, leaving 10 bases of the junction unmatched. Germline V gives CDR1 SQVTM, CDR2 ANQGSEA.